This passage covers 21 T cell receptor beta chains from one sample sequenced in a study of T cell responses to AZD1222 COVID-19 vaccine. Assay used: immunoSEQ multiplex PCR; TCRdb lists only in-frame clones, some missing. The sample consists of 130,000 to 150,000 clones, approximately 90% of them appearing once. The material was peripheral blood, obtained on day 0 of AZD1222 vaccination. The receptors derive from an adult in good health.

This rearrangement joins TRBV7-9 to TRBJ2-3; D is uncertain. The V gene's germline CDR1 is SEHNR and CDR2 FQNEAQ (reference sequence). The CDR3 runs 15 residues. Between the trimmed V and J ends, which lost 5 bases and 6 bases, there was a span of 18 bases. The CDR3 nucleotides are TGTGCCAGCAGCCAGACGAGCCGACTCTTGGATACGCAGTATTTT. It specifies CASSQTSRLLDTQYF.

CDR3 residues: CASSPSRGYTEAFF. CDR3 sequence (DNA): TGTGCCAGCAGTCCCTCCCGGGGGTACACTGAAGCTTTCTTT. The chain is built from TRBV28 and TRBJ1-1, with TRBD1 as a possible D gene (5 bases). The germline CDR1 and CDR2 sequences are MDHEN and SYDVKM. V lost 5 bases and J lost 3, with 13 bases in between. The CDR3 contains 14 residues.

The genes are TRBV7-9 and TRBJ2-5, with D unresolved. V was trimmed by 5 bases and J by 4 bases, leaving 11 bases between them. The CDR3 loop spans 13 amino acids. Germline V CDR1 and CDR2: SEHNR, FQNEAQ (reference sequence). Here the CDR3 DNA reads TGTGCCAGCAGCCAAATTGCTGGAGAGACCCAGTACTTC. This codes for CASSQIAGETQYF. Complete variable domain (other parts from reference TRBV7-9 and TRBJ2-5): DTGVSQNPRHKITKRGQNVTFRCDPISEHNRLYWYRQTLGQGPEFLTYFQNEAQLEKSRLLSDRFSAERPKGSFSTLEIQRTEQGDSAMYLCASSQIAGETQYFGPGTRLLVL.

This chain connects TRBV7-9 to TRBJ1-5; 7 bases agree with TRBD1. There are 18 residues in the CDR3. The junction had 12 bases not matched to a gene; V was cut back by 4 bases and J by 0 bases. Looked up from germline, CDR1 is SEHNR and CDR2 is FQNEAQ (reference sequence). The CDR3 reads CASSSHLTGEYSNQPQHF. The CDR3 nucleotides are TGTGCCAGCAGCTCGCACTTAACAGGGGAATATAGCAATCAGCCCCAGCATTTT.

The V gene is TRBV29-1, the J gene TRBJ1-1; the D gene is possibly TRBD1 (5 bases). V was cut by 4 bases and J by 5 bases, with 11 bases left in between. Germline V gene sequence: CDR1 SQVTM, CDR2 ANQGSEA. The CDR3 length is 12 residues. The CDR3 region is CSVVPGGTEAFF. The DNA for the CDR3 is TGCAGCGTTGTTCCGGGGGGAACTGAAGCTTTCTTT.

The V and J genes are TRBV5-1 and TRBJ1-1; 7 nucleotides agree with TRBD1. V lost 3 bases, J lost 0 bases, and 5 bases stayed unmatched. This CDR3 is built from 15 residues. The germline V gene has CDR1 SGHRS and CDR2 YFSETQ. CDR3 protein: CASSWDRQVNTEAFF. The CDR3 region has the DNA TGCGCCAGCAGCTGGGACAGACAGGTGAACACTGAAGCTTTCTTT.

V gene TRBV29-1 combines with J gene TRBJ1-1; no definite D call. Germline V gene data show CDR1 as SQVTM and CDR2 as ANQGSEA. The CDR3 length is 13 residues. V lost 6 bases and J lost 7, with 18 bases in between. For the CDR3, the DNA is TGCAGCGTGGAGGGTGGGCTCCGTAATGAAGCTTTCTTT. It codes for CSVEGGLRNEAFF.

Here the CDR3 reads CASSWTFTGELFF. The CDR3 coding sequence is TGTGCCAGCAGCTGGACTTTTACCGGGGAGCTGTTTTTT. The gene calls are TRBV7-8 and TRBJ2-2; a weak D match, TRBD2 (5 bases). From germline, CDR1 is SGHVS and CDR2 FQNEAQ. Trimming shortened V by 4 bases and J by 5 bases, and 8 bases separated the two germline ends. The CDR3 is made up of 13 amino acids.

The chain is built from TRBV2 and TRBJ1-5; the D is unclear. Looked up from germline, CDR1 is SNHLY and CDR2 is FYNNEI. Trimming shortened V by 2 bases and J by 0 bases, and 14 bases separated the two germline ends. The CDR3 has 17 residues. The CDR3 bases are TGTGCCAGCAGTGAATCCTCCTACGGAAATAGCAATCAGCCCCAGCATTTT. It specifies CASSESSYGNSNQPQHF.

V and J are TRBV20-1 and TRBJ1-5; no clear D gene. Germline loops: CDR1 DFQATT, CDR2 SNEGSKA (reference sequence). The CDR3 runs 13 residues. The V end was cut by 3 bases, the J end by 0 bases, with 6 bases between. CDR3 loop: CSASHSSNQPQHF. CDR3 DNA: TGCAGTGCTAGTCACAGTAGCAATCAGCCCCAGCATTTT.

This clone was found a few times. The V gene is TRBV6-4, the J gene TRBJ1-3; D possibly corresponds to TRBD1 (6 bases). Deletions cut 4 bases from V and 4 bases from J, with 14 bases between. CDR3 length: 15 amino acids. Germline CDR1 is MRHNA and CDR2 is SNTAGT. In nucleotides, the CDR3 is TGTGCCAGCAGTGCAAATTCAGGGGCCGGAAACACCATATATTTT. Its protein product is CASSANSGAGNTIYF.

The genes are TRBV25-1 and TRBJ1-2; D is unclear. Germline V gene sequence: CDR1 MGHDK, CDR2 SYGVNS. This CDR3 region has 14 residues. The V end lost 3 bases, the J end lost 4 bases, and 12 bases lay between the germline ends. DNA for the CDR3: TGTGCCAGCAGTGATCGAGCCGCCTCCTATGGCTACACCTTC. As protein: CASSDRAASYGYTF.

The rearrangement links TRBV7-2 to TRBJ1-1; 10 nucleotides agree with TRBD1. The germline V gene has CDR1 SGHTA and CDR2 FQGNSA. This CDR3 is 16 amino acids long. Trimming removed 5 bases from V and 4 bases from J; junction bases left unmatched: 10. The CDR3 sequence: CASSPHVGQGGTEAFF. The CDR3 region has the DNA TGTGCCAGCAGCCCCCACGTAGGACAGGGGGGCACTGAAGCTTTCTTT. The whole variable domain, filled in from reference TRBV7-2 and TRBJ1-1, reads GAGVSQSPSNKVTEKGKDVELRCDPISGHTALYWYRQSLGQGLEFLIYFQGNSAPDKSGLPSDRFSAERTGGSVSTLTIQRTQQEDSAVYLCASSPHVGQGGTEAFFGQGTRLTVV.

This clone was picked up a small number of times. The V and J genes are TRBV28 and TRBJ1-1; the D is unclear. Trimming removed 6 bases from V and 1 base from J, with 15 bases in between. CDR1 is MDHEN and CDR2 is SYDVKM in the germline V gene. This CDR3 has 15 amino acids. The CDR3 loop is CASSPLIRGNTEAFF. In DNA, the CDR3 is TGTGCCAGCAGCCCATTAATCCGGGGGAACACTGAAGCTTTCTTT.

The V gene is TRBV6-1, the J gene TRBJ1-5; D gene unclear. This CDR3 has 16 residues. Trimming stripped 4 bases from V and 0 bases from J, with 13 bases between. From germline, CDR1 is MNHNS and CDR2 SASEGT. This CDR3 reads CASSGPQAPSNQPQHF. The CDR3 region has the DNA TGTGCCAGCAGTGGCCCCCAGGCACCTAGCAATCAGCCCCAGCATTTT.

The CDR3 DNA reads as TGTGCCAGCAGTCCAGGACAGGGGGCCCTCTATGGCTACACCTTC. It encodes CASSPGQGALYGYTF. The chain employs TRBV27 and TRBJ1-2; 11 nucleotides agree with TRBD1. Germline V gene data show CDR1 as MNHEY and CDR2 as SMNVEV (reference sequence). This CDR3 comprises 15 residues. Germline trimming cut 5 bases from V and 4 bases from J; bases unmatched to any gene: 6.

The gene calls are TRBV28 and TRBJ1-5, with a tentative D call TRBD1 (6 bases). The CDR3 runs to 16 residues. Germline V gene sequence: CDR1 MDHEN, CDR2 SYDVKM. The V gene lost 6 bases and the J gene lost 3 bases, with 18 bases spanning the gap. CDR3 loop: CASSRGGAGFNQPQHF. Written as DNA, the CDR3 is TGTGCCAGCAGCCGTGGGGGGGCAGGGTTCAATCAGCCCCAGCATTTT.

The chain links TRBV5-1 to TRBJ2-3; 9 bases map to TRBD2. The CDR3 is made up of 14 amino acids. The V gene end was trimmed by 4 bases and the J gene end by 3 bases; junction bases not matched to a gene: 3. Germline V gene sequence: CDR1 SGHRS, CDR2 YFSETQ. The CDR3 coding sequence is TGCGCCAGCAGCACTCTAGCGGGGACAGATACGCAGTATTTT. This translates into CASSTLAGTDTQYF. The variable domain in full, completed from reference TRBV5-1 and TRBJ2-3, reads KAGVTQTPRYLIKTRGQQVTLSCSPISGHRSVSWYQQTPGQGLQFLFEYFSETQRNKGNFPGRFSGRQFSNSRSEMNVSTLELGDSALYLCASSTLAGTDTQYFGPGTRLTVL.

The V gene is TRBV12-2, the J gene TRBJ1-1. TRBV12-2 is reported as a pseudogene. CDR3 size: 14 residues. The CDR3 coding sequence is TGTGCAAGTCGCTTAGGGGGAAAGAACACTGAAGCTTTCTTT. Translating gives CASRLGGKNTEAFF.

The J gene is TRBJ2-1, the V gene TRBV9; D is possibly TRBD2 (5 bases). Germline CDR1 and CDR2: SGDLS and YYNGEE. The CDR3 has 16 amino acids. V was trimmed by 5 bases and J by 0 bases, leaving 15 bases between them. The CDR3 bases are TGTGCCAGCAGTCACCGGGCGGGCAGCTCCTACAATGAGCAGTTCTTC. Translated, it gives CASSHRAGSSYNEQFF.

The rearrangement links TRBV5-6 to TRBJ2-4; TRBD2 matches 14 bases. Germline V CDR1 and CDR2: SGHDT, YYEEEE. With 2 bases clipped from V and 3 bases from J, the junction kept 10 bases outside the gene matches. The CDR3 consists of 19 residues. The CDR3 loop is CASSFSRLAGGHVKNIQYF. DNA for the CDR3: TGTGCCAGCAGCTTCAGTCGACTAGCGGGAGGGCACGTCAAAAACATTCAGTACTTC.